This T cell receptor beta chain emerged from a study of naive and memory T cell subsets. Study-wide points: From naive to CM, EM and EMRA, diversity decreased and Gini increased. Findings for naive and memory subsets could not be checked against ground truth. Possibly reflecting memory cells re-expressing CD45RA, a few larger clonotypes occurred in naive repertoires, especially CD8.

The CDR3 length is 16 residues. The V gene lost 3 bases and the J gene lost 2 bases, with 14 bases spanning the gap. CDR1 and CDR2 (germline): SEHNR, FQNEAQ (reference sequence). An equimolar mix of two oligonucleotides served as the beta constant-region primer for TRBC1 and TRBC2. Ligated cDNA was amplified by four rounds of PCR with nested alpha and beta constant-region primers and SP2. TCRdb processed the UMI-ligation and nested PCR reads anew with MiXCR; each CDR3 protein has one entry. The sample has about 90,000 distinct CDR3 sequences; about 11% are singletons. A note on this clonotype: Its cognate antigen is unknown.

The TCR was taken from a human donor in good health. The chain uses TRBV7-9 and TRBJ2-1; D not certain. Sequences were obtained from naive CD4+ T cells from blood. In DNA, the CDR3 is TGTGCCAGCAGCTTTGGTTGGGAAACCGCCTACAATGAGCAGTTCTTC. As protein: CASSFGWETAYNEQFF.